The rows below give T cell receptor beta chains drawn from one sample of a study of cytomegalovirus exposure and HLA in healthy donors. Measured with immunoSEQ multiplex PCR; TCRdb has only the in-frame clones, and not every one. The sample lists around 150,000 clones; around four fifths were seen once. The source material was PBMCs. These receptors originate from a boy aged 2 to 10 in good health and CMV-seronegative. Each CDR3 is given with its conserved first and last residue. D genes are given only for firm matches. Clone size appears in some rows only: once, few, many, or a class for an expanded clone.

>TRBJ2-7|TRBV13|-|-
CASSPRARSLYEQYF
TGTGCCAGCAGCCCCAGGGCTAGAAGCCTCTACGAGCAGTACTTC
>TRBJ1-1|TRBV5-4|-|-
CASSLYGGSNTEAFF
TGTGCCAGCAGCTTGTACGGCGGATCAAACACTGAAGCTTTCTTT
>TRBJ1-6|TRBV5-4|TRBD1|-
CASSLGTGDNSPLHF
TGTGCCAGCAGCTTGGGGACAGGGGATAATTCACCCCTCCACTTT
>TRBJ1-4|TRBV5-1|TRBD1|-
CASTPKPQGALGTNEKLFF
TGCGCCAGCACCCCTAAGCCACAGGGGGCACTTGGAACTAATGAAAAACTGTTTTTT
>TRBJ1-1|TRBV28|TRBD1|-
CASSDRDRGYTEAFF
TGTGCCAGCAGCGACCGGGACAGGGGATACACTGAAGCTTTCTTT
>TRBJ2-5|TRBV5-4|-|-
CASSHRSGETQYF
TGTGCCAGCAGCCACCGGTCAGGGGAGACCCAGTACTTC
>TRBJ1-2|TRBV7-9|-|-
CSSSSPSRRGYTF
TGTTCCAGCAGTTCACCCTCCCGTCGGGGCTACACCTTC
>TRBJ2-2|TRBV10-3|-|-
CAISESAGAGTGELFF
TGTGCCATCAGTGAGTCGGCGGGGGCGGGCACCGGGGAGCTGTTTTTT
>TRBJ2-3|TRBV7-2|-|-
CASSLGAGTDTQYF
TGTGCCAGCAGCTTGGGGGCGGGCACAGATACGCAGTATTTT
>TRBJ2-2|TRBV11-2|-|few
CASSLVAGSGTGELFF
TGTGCCAGCAGCCTGGTCGCCGGTTCGGGCACCGGGGAGCTGTTTTTT
>TRBJ2-7|TRBV5-1|TRBD2|-
CASSLDPAGAYEQYF
TGCGCCAGCAGCTTGGATCCAGCGGGAGCCTACGAGCAGTACTTC
>TRBJ2-1|TRBV28|TRBD2|-
CASRLAGGRNEQFF
TGTGCCAGCAGACTAGCGGGAGGAAGGAATGAGCAGTTCTTC
>TRBJ2-5|TRBV7-2|-|-
CASSLLGAQNAGEQYF
TGTGCCAGCAGCTTACTCGGGGCCCAGAACGCAGGGGAGCAGTACTTC
>TRBJ2-5|TRBV2|-|-
CASAGQETQYF
TGTGCCAGCGCGGGTCAAGAGACCCAGTACTTC
>TRBJ1-5|TRBV6-5|-|-
CASSRSPNQPQHF
TGTGCCAGCAGTAGAAGCCCAAATCAGCCCCAGCATTTT
>TRBJ1-1|TRBV18|-|-
CASSPAGGNTEAFF
TGTGCCAGCTCACCAGCGGGGGGGAACACTGAAGCTTTCTTT
>TRBJ1-2|TRBV7-2|TRBD1|-
CASSYRDRRKYYGYTF
TGTGCCAGCAGTTACCGGGACAGGAGAAAGTACTATGGCTACACCTTC
>TRBJ1-1|TRBV6-6|-|few
CASGAQGRRTEAFF
TGTGCCAGCGGGGCACAGGGAAGAAGGACTGAAGCTTTCTTT
>TRBJ2-2|TRBV9|TRBD2|-
CASSVSPQRGYTGELFF
TGTGCCAGCAGCGTATCCCCCCAGCGGGGGTATACCGGGGAGCTGTTTTTT
>TRBJ2-7|TRBV7-9|-|once
CASSPRQTYEQYF
TGTGCCAGCAGCCCCCGACAGACCTACGAGCAGTACTTC
>TRBJ1-1|TRBV5-1|TRBD1|-
CASRDRAHTEAFF
TGCGCCAGCCGGGACAGGGCGCACACTGAAGCTTTCTTT
>TRBJ2-1|TRBV4-3|-|-
CASSQIRSSYNEQFF
TGCGCCAGCAGCCAGATTCGGAGCTCCTACAATGAGCAGTTCTTC
>TRBJ1-4|TRBV14|-|-
CASSQETGSNEKLFF
TGTGCCAGCAGCCAAGAGACAGGCTCTAATGAAAAACTGTTTTTT
>TRBJ2-7|TRBV29-1|-|-
CSVRTATYEQYF
TGCAGCGTTAGGACAGCCACCTACGAGCAGTACTTC
>TRBJ1-2|TRBV5-1|-|-
CASSPTPGQGGGFNYGYTF
TGCGCCAGCAGCCCGACCCCGGGGCAAGGGGGGGGTTTTAACTATGGCTACACCTTC
>TRBJ2-5|TRBV4-2|-|-
CASSQDLGQVQETQYF
TGTGCCAGCAGCCAAGATTTGGGGCAGGTTCAAGAGACCCAGTACTTC
>TRBJ1-2|TRBV2|-|-
CASSTGLANYGYTF
TGTGCCAGCAGTACCGGGTTAGCTAACTATGGCTACACCTTC
>TRBJ2-6|TRBV10-2|-|-
CASSPGGLGANVLTF
TGCGCCAGCTCCCCCGGAGGCCTAGGGGCCAACGTCCTGACTTTC
>TRBJ1-5|TRBV6-5|TRBD1|-
CASSPRTGGYQPQHF
TGTGCCAGCAGTCCTAGGACAGGGGGGTATCAGCCCCAGCATTTT
>TRBJ2-3|TRBV18|TRBD1|-
CASSPGTGGLLKLYF
TGTGCCAGCTCACCAGGGACAGGAGGACTCTTGAAGCTGTATTTT
>TRBJ2-7|TRBV5-4|-|once
CASSLDRLYEQYF
TGTGCCAGCAGCTTGGACAGGCTTTACGAGCAGTACTTC
>TRBJ1-1|TRBV6-5|-|-
CASRGAGHTEAFF
TGTGCCAGCCGGGGGGCAGGGCACACTGAAGCTTTCTTT
>TRBJ2-1|TRBV6-6|TRBD2|-
CASSPPGGGGRNEQFF
TGTGCCAGCAGTCCACCAGGCGGGGGGGGGCGGAATGAGCAGTTCTTC
>TRBJ1-2|TRBV27|-|once
CASSFRGNDGYTF
TGTGCCAGCAGTTTCAGAGGGAATGATGGCTACACCTTC
>TRBJ1-2|TRBV6-6|TRBD1|-
CASGTVQANYGYTF
TGTGCCAGCGGGACAGTCCAAGCTAACTATGGCTACACCTTC
>TRBJ1-2|TRBV30|TRBD1|-
CAWSVENRGNGYTF
TGTGCCTGGAGTGTCGAAAACAGGGGAAATGGCTACACCTTC
>TRBJ1-2|TRBV27|TRBD1|-
CASSLDRGSYGYTF
TGTGCCAGCAGTTTAGACAGGGGAAGTTATGGCTACACCTTC
>TRBJ2-1|TRBV4-1|-|once
CASSHGSGGDEQFF
TGCGCCAGCAGCCATGGGTCCGGCGGCGATGAGCAGTTCTTC
>TRBJ2-1|TRBV9|-|-
CASSVGSVAYNEQFF
TGTGCCAGCAGCGTAGGAAGCGTAGCCTACAATGAGCAGTTCTTC
>TRBJ2-1|TRBV11-3|-|-
CASSLEVWTEYNEQFF
TGTGCCAGCAGCTTAGAAGTCTGGACAGAGTACAATGAGCAGTTCTTC
>TRBJ2-7|TRBV2|-|-
CASLQNSYEQYF
TGTGCCAGCCTACAGAATTCCTACGAGCAGTACTTC
>TRBJ2-7|TRBV7-6|TRBD1|-
CASSPIMGGTGIYEQYF
TGTGCCAGCAGCCCCATTATGGGGGGGACAGGGATCTACGAGCAGTACTTC
>TRBJ2-7|TRBV6-6|TRBD1|-
CASRNAGTGSYEQYF
TGTGCCAGCAGGAACGCCGGGACAGGGTCCTACGAGCAGTACTTC
>TRBJ2-7|TRBV2|TRBD1|-
CASRFTGGQGGYEQYF
TGTGCCAGCAGATTCACCGGGGGACAGGGGGGCTACGAGCAGTACTTC
>TRBJ2-7|TRBV27|-|-
CASSSQTRQVHEQYF
TGTGCCAGCAGTTCCCAAACTCGACAGGTCCACGAGCAGTACTTC
>TRBJ1-4|TRBV28|TRBD1|-
CASSQDRGREKLFF
TGTGCCAGCAGCCAGGACAGGGGACGGGAAAAACTGTTTTTT
>TRBJ1-1|TRBV9|-|-
CASSVGGAKNTEAFF
TGTGCCAGCAGCGTAGGGGGAGCGAAGAACACTGAAGCTTTCTTT
>TRBJ1-2|TRBV5-8|TRBD1|-
CASSLEGTGGLRGYTF
TGTGCCAGCAGCTTGGAAGGGACAGGGGGCTTGCGGGGCTACACCTTC